This record covers a single T cell receptor (beta chain). This specimen comes from a study of CD8 T cells in Susac syndrome. This CDR3 contains 15 residues. The germline CDR1 and CDR2 sequences are MDHEN and SYDVKM. Between the trimmed V and J ends, which lost 2 bases and 5 bases, there was a span of 15 bases. CD8+ and CD4+ T cells taken from blood had their TCR beta sequenced. Random-hexamer reverse transcription was applied to 0.5 to 1 ug RNA. An immunoSEQ multiplex PCR amplified TCR beta CDR3 over 54 Vbeta and 13 Jbeta. MiXCR, run by TCRdb on the immunoSEQ multiplex PCR reads, gives a single entry per CDR3 protein. The sample holds 170,000 or so distinct CDR3 sequences, 85% to 95% seen once.

The TCR was taken from a human donor with multiple sclerosis. The specimen was CD8+ T cells from PBMCs. This chain links TRBV28 with TRBJ1-2; D call uncertain. The CDR3 spells CASSLTPDGIYGYTF. In DNA, the CDR3 is TGTGCCAGCAGTTTAACCCCGGACGGGATTTATGGCTACACCTTC.